Given below is one TCR beta chain in context. Its antigen is currently unknown. The study drew the donors from its roughly 120-subject validation cohort, separate from the roughly 710-subject first cohort. TCRdb's copy holds only in-frame clones and misses some; the assay was immunoSEQ multiplex PCR. The sample shows 300,000 to 350,000 clones, around 90% of them seen only once. The data originate from a study of cytomegalovirus exposure and HLA in healthy donors. Whole-study results and caveats: Associated with cytomegalovirus, according to the listing, were 170 or so TCR beta chains. It was confirmed in vitro that a few of the CMV-associated chains were specific for CMV antigens. For cytomegalovirus status, the classifier reportedly gave diagnoses with high specificity and sensitivity.

V lost 0 bases, J lost 7 bases, and 7 bases stayed unmatched. Germline CDR1 reads SGHTA; CDR2 reads FQGNSA. This CDR3 is 16 amino acids long. The sequence was obtained from a man younger than 40 in good health and CMV-seronegative. Input material: PBMCs. This chain links TRBV7-2 with TRBJ2-5; TRBD2 aligns across 11 bases. The CDR3 DNA reads as TGTGCCAGCAGCTTAGCTAGTAGCGGGGGGGCAGGGACCCAGTACTTC. It encodes CASSLASSGGAGTQYF.